The rows below give T cell receptor beta chains drawn from one sample of a study of blood T cell repertoires in COVID-19. Clones were sequenced by immunoSEQ multiplex PCR, and TCRdb holds only the in-frame ones, with some missing. The sample contains approximately 320,000 clones, over 80% of which appear only once. Sequencing was done on a sample of PBMCs or T cells enriched from blood (not recorded which). Receptor source: a woman aged 18-29 years who had recovered from COVID-19. Both conserved end residues are trimmed from each CDR3. The order of the fields is J gene, clone size, D gene, V gene, CDR3 protein. The D gene is left open where the match is weak. Only part of the rows carry a size: once, few, many, or a class if the clone is expanded.

TRBJ2-7	.	TRBD2	TRBV6-5	ASSPTSGTSYEQY
TRBJ2-7	.	TRBD2	TRBV6-5	ASSYGWEGHYEQY
TRBJ2-1	.	TRBD2	TRBV6-5	ASSYGAGVRSGEQF
TRBJ1-2	.	.	TRBV15	ATSRGQIDYGYT
TRBJ2-3	once	.	TRBV5-4	ASSSRLATVDTQY
TRBJ2-7	.	TRBD2	TRBV19	ASSLGLAVGLLYEQY
TRBJ1-2	.	.	TRBV12-3/TRBV12-4	ASRRRTYGYT
TRBJ1-5	.	TRBD1	TRBV6-6	ASSLWTGAASNQPQH
TRBJ1-1	.	.	TRBV10-1	ASTPSGKGEDTEAF
TRBJ1-4	.	.	TRBV9	ASSVANGLNEKLF
TRBJ1-1	.	TRBD1	TRBV27	ASTATGGEIPAF
TRBJ1-2	.	.	TRBV18	ASSPPAREGYT
TRBJ2-1	.	.	TRBV25-1	ASSELGGNEQF
TRBJ2-1	.	TRBD2	TRBV7-9	ASSLVLAGYNEQF
TRBJ1-1	.	.	TRBV7-2	ASSLAGSNGGTEAF
TRBJ2-1	.	TRBD2	TRBV2	ASTELAGIPNEQF
TRBJ2-1	.	TRBD2	TRBV19	ASSTHWTSGSSQF
TRBJ1-5	.	TRBD1	TRBV15	ATSSITQQGQPQH
TRBJ1-1	.	.	TRBV20-1	SASNSRIPNTEAF
TRBJ2-7	.	TRBD2	TRBV5-6	ASSLARLAGDEQY
TRBJ2-6	once	TRBD1	TRBV18	ASSPQQGASSGANVLT
TRBJ2-7	.	.	TRBV4-3	ASSQGLSYEQY
TRBJ1-1	.	.	TRBV7-3	ASSLMGRGTEAF
TRBJ1-5	.	.	TRBV9	ASSVGVQGGQPQH
TRBJ2-5	.	.	TRBV6-5	ASILHPGGEETQY
TRBJ2-7	.	.	TRBV19	ASSIETGLPYEQY
TRBJ1-2	.	.	TRBV28	ASSPGGGNYGYT
TRBJ1-6	.	.	TRBV6-5	ASSYSWGPGNSPLH
TRBJ1-2	.	.	TRBV3-1/TRBV3-2	ASGGPDGYT
TRBJ1-2	once	.	TRBV7-9	ASSLNGGSPADGYT
TRBJ1-6	.	TRBD1	TRBV11-3	ASSLSSGTGDFPLH
TRBJ2-1	.	.	TRBV5-4	ASSSDGSTSYNEQF
TRBJ1-1	.	.	TRBV6-2/TRBV6-3	ASSYYIRDTEAF
TRBJ1-1	few	.	TRBV9	ASSVVGVNTEAF
TRBJ1-1	.	.	TRBV30	AWSVRGDTEAF
TRBJ2-4	.	.	TRBV28	ASSLWGDTKNIQY
TRBJ1-2	once	.	TRBV7-2	ASSSPGTQGQGYT
TRBJ1-3	.	TRBD1	TRBV7-2	ASSHRDRGYTIY
TRBJ1-1	.	.	TRBV19	ASKDRPNTEAF
TRBJ1-1	.	.	TRBV12-3/TRBV12-4	ASSFQGRQSAF
TRBJ1-4	.	.	TRBV30	AWSVQGTNEKLF
TRBJ2-3	.	TRBD2	TRBV7-7	ASSHGTSGFTDTQY
TRBJ2-1	.	TRBD2	TRBV9	ASSISGLYHNEQF
TRBJ2-2	once	.	TRBV7-9	ASSLVAGRLTGELF
TRBJ2-7	.	TRBD2	TRBV6-1	ASSDYLSSGRSYEQY
TRBJ1-6	.	TRBD1	TRBV2	ASSINWDRGNSPLH
TRBJ1-1	.	.	TRBV7-8	ASSFTEGRTEAF
TRBJ2-1	.	.	TRBV4-2	ASSLRGSRDEQF
TRBJ2-3	.	TRBD2	TRBV7-3	ASSSLPASGGRSDTQY
TRBJ1-6	.	.	TRBV11-2	ASSLVGFTNSPLH
TRBJ1-5	.	TRBD1	TRBV7-8	ASSRGTGGDQPQH
TRBJ1-3	.	.	TRBV3-1/TRBV3-2	ASSMSPSGNTIY
TRBJ2-2	once	TRBD1	TRBV7-3	ASSTTPGQGGTGELF
TRBJ2-3	.	.	TRBV7-2	ASSPTTDTQY
TRBJ1-2	few	.	TRBV4-3	ASSPQTGKLIYGYT
TRBJ1-1	.	.	TRBV18	ASSPPRGAGMNTEAF
TRBJ1-1	.	.	TRBV5-1	ASSFGIGEMNTEAF
TRBJ1-1	.	.	TRBV2	ASSVPVRAF
TRBJ2-3	.	.	TRBV7-9	ASSLSYTDTQY